The 15 T cell receptor beta chains in this list originate from one sample, sequenced in a study of identical twins. In TCRdb, the 5' RACE reads were re-called with MiXCR into one record per CDR3 protein. Of around 960,000 distinct CDR3 sequences listed, 9% to 15% were seen once; the top ten hold about 1.5%. These data are also associated with another study on yellow fever vaccine responses in identical twins.

What was sequenced was PBMCs. The receptors were gathered from a woman younger than 35 in good health.

This clonotype has a handful of counts. The gene calls are TRBV6-5 and TRBJ2-7; weak D call: TRBD1 (5 bases). The CDR3 runs to 15 residues. CDR1 is MNHEY and CDR2 is SVGAGI in the germline V gene. Deletions cut 4 bases from V and 5 bases from J, with 18 bases between. The CDR3 nucleotides read TGTGCCAGCAGTTGCCCGACAGAGATATGGGACGAGCAGTACTTC. It translates to CASSCPTEIWDEQYF.

Of note for this clonotype: A much larger clone lies one base from this, so it may be a read error. This chain uses TRBV9 with TRBJ2-2, with D hard to call. The CDR3 is 14 residues long. Germline-derived CDR1 and CDR2 are SGDLS and YYNGEE. Written as DNA, the CDR3 is TGTGCCAGCGGCGTAGCTCCGAACACCGGGGAGCTGTTTTTT. Its protein is CASGVAPNTGELFF.

There are a few counts of this clonotype. This sequence joins TRBV12-3 or TRBV12-4 and TRBJ1-1; 8 bases match TRBD1. There are 14 residues in the CDR3. The J segment lost 5 bases and the V segment lost 6 bases, leaving 8 bases of the junction unmatched. CDR3 bases: TGTGCCAGCAGCAGGGGGCTAAGACCGACTGAAGCTTTCTTT. It codes for CASSRGLRPTEAFF.

This clonotype has just a few counts. CDR3 bases: TGCAGCGTTGGAGGGGGGAGTGAAGCTTTCTTT. Protein sequence: CSVGGGSEAFF. The chain recombines TRBV29-1 with TRBJ1-1, with D perhaps matching TRBD1 (6 bases). V shed 4 bases and J shed 7 bases, with 10 bases lying between them. Germline-derived CDR1 and CDR2 are SQVTM and ANQGSEA. This CDR3 is 11 amino acids long.

The genes are TRBV3-1 and TRBJ1-2, with no clear D. Germline loops: CDR1 LGHDT, CDR2 YNNKEL (reference sequence). Trimming took off 4 bases at V and 6 bases at J, with 9 bases between the two ends. This CDR3 is built from 12 residues. The CDR3 sequence is CASSREDNGYTF. The CDR3 DNA is TGTGCCAGCAGCCGAGAAGATAATGGCTACACCTTC.

V usage is TRBV12-3 or TRBV12-4 and J usage is TRBJ2-6, with a weak D call TRBD2 (5 bases). Trimming removed 6 bases at V and 0 bases at J, with 9 bases between. The CDR3 is 15 residues long. The CDR3 DNA sequence: TGTGCCAGCAGACCGGGGATCTCTGGGGCCAACGTCCTGACTTTC. It is translated as CASRPGISGANVLTF.

The CDR3: CASSRRNGGDYYYEQYF. The CDR3 bases are TGTGCCAGCAGCCGGAGGAATGGGGGGGACTACTACTACGAGCAGTACTTC. The chain carries TRBV13 and TRBJ2-7; TRBD2 matches 7 bases. Germline CDR1 is PRHDT and CDR2 is FYEKMQ (reference sequence). The CDR3 is 17 residues long. The V segment lost 5 bases and the J segment 3 bases; nucleotides outside the gene matches: 16.

V gene TRBV28 combines with J gene TRBJ1-1; 7 nucleotides line up with TRBD1. Germline V CDR1 and CDR2: MDHEN, SYDVKM. The CDR3 is 13 residues long. V lost 7 bases, J lost 5 bases, and 7 bases stayed unmatched. Here the CDR3 reads CASNIQGRTEAFF. CDR3 nucleotides: TGTGCCAGCAACATACAGGGGAGGACTGAAGCTTTCTTT.

This clonotype came up a few times. The chain is built from TRBV4-2 and TRBJ2-3; D could derive from TRBD1 or TRBD2 (5 bases each). This CDR3 has 18 amino acids. V was trimmed by 0 bases and J by 5 bases, leaving 21 bases between them. Germline values: CDR1 LGHNA, CDR2 YNFKEQ. CDR3 region: CASSQDPRVGVSQDTQYF. CDR3 DNA: TGTGCCAGCAGCCAAGATCCCCGGGTGGGGGTGAGTCAAGATACGCAGTATTTT.

This clonotype appeared a single time. This chain joins TRBV12-3 or TRBV12-4 and TRBJ1-1; D unclear. The CDR3 length is 12 residues. V was trimmed by 6 bases and J by 7 bases, leaving 12 bases between them. The CDR3 spells CASRLRQDEAFF. The CDR3 DNA is TGTGCCAGCAGACTAAGGCAGGATGAAGCTTTCTTT.

This clonotype was picked up a small number of times. The V gene is TRBV5-1, the J gene TRBJ2-7; TRBD1 matches at 9 bases. Germline V gene lookup returns CDR1 SGHRS and CDR2 YFSETQ. This CDR3 is built from 13 residues. V dropped 5 bases and J dropped 6; count of bases not matched to a gene: 6. The CDR3 protein is CASSWGQGSEQYF. Written as DNA, the CDR3 is TGCGCCAGCAGTTGGGGACAGGGTTCCGAGCAGTACTTC. Supplemented by reference TRBV5-1 and TRBJ2-7, the full variable domain reads KAGVTQTPRYLIKTRGQQVTLSCSPISGHRSVSWYQQTPGQGLQFLFEYFSETQRNKGNFPGRFSGRQFSNSRSEMNVSTLELGDSALYLCASSWGQGSEQYFGPGTRLTVT.

The chain recombines TRBV4-1 with TRBJ1-5; no firm D call. The CDR3 runs 16 residues. Trimming removed 0 bases from V and 5 bases from J, with 14 bases in between. The germline V gene encodes CDR1 MGHRA and CDR2 YSYEKL. The CDR3 DNA is TGCGCCAGCAGCCAAGATATGGCAACCTCCCATCAGCCCCAGCATTTT. Translation: CASSQDMATSHQPQHF.

This clonotype was recorded at least ten times. CDR3 coding DNA: TGTGCCAGCAACCAAGGGGTCGGGGCAGCTTTCTTT. Encoded protein: CASNQGVGAAFF. The chain combines TRBV7-2 with TRBJ1-1; D possibly corresponds to TRBD1 (5 bases). CDR1 and CDR2 from the germline V gene are SGHTA and FQGNSA. The V gene lost 7 bases and the J gene lost 10 bases, with 16 bases spanning the gap. This CDR3 spans 12 amino acids.

This clonotype occurred a few times. V usage is TRBV14 and J usage is TRBJ2-5; D is unclear. Germline CDR1 SGHDN, CDR2 FVKESK. The CDR3 loop spans 16 amino acids. V was trimmed by 7 bases and J by 1 base, leaving 19 bases between them. CDR3 nucleotide sequence: TGTGCCAGCACCCACCGTGGGGTAGACACCCAAGAGACCCAGTACTTC. Amino acid sequence: CASTHRGVDTQETQYF.

This clonotype was counted between two and nine times. V usage is TRBV6-2 or TRBV6-3 and J usage is TRBJ2-7; D perhaps matches TRBD2 (6 bases). The length of the CDR3 is 15 residues. The germline V and J ends were trimmed by 1 base and 5 bases, with 15 bases remaining between them. CDR1 is MNHEY, CDR2 SVGEGT, per germline. The CDR3 DNA reads as TGTGCCAGCAGTTACTGGGTGCGGGAAGGAGACGAGCAGTACTTC. Translated: CASSYWVREGDEQYF.